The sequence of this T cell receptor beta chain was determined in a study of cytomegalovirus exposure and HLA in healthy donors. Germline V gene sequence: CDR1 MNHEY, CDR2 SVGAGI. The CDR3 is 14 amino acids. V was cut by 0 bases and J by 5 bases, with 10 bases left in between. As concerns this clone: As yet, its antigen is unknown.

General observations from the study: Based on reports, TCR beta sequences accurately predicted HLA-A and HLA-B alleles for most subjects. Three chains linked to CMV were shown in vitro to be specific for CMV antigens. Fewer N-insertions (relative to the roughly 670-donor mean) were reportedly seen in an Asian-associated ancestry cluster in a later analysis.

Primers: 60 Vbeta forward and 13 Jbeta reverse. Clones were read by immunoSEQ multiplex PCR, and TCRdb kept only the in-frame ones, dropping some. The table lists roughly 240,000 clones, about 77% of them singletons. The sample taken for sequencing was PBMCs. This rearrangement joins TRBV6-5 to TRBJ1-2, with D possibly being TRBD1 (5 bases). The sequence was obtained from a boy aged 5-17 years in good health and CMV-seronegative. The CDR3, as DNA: TGTGCCAGCAGTTACTCGGAAAAGGGGTATGGCTACACCTTC. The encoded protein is CASSYSEKGYGYTF.